The T cell receptor beta chain described here comes from a study of Ad26.COV2.S vaccination and SARS-CoV-2 variants. This clone appeared a few times. The target antigen is unknown. Overall study findings and caveats: After vaccination, substantial breadth of spike-specific CD8+ and CD4+ responses was reported.

CDR1 and CDR2 from the germline V gene are LNHNV and YYDKDF (reference sequence). CDR3 length equals 15 residues. V dropped 3 bases and J dropped 2 bases, with 13 bases sitting between them. Regarding treatment: some 19 received Ad26.COV2.S at low or high dose, single or two shots; 5 received placebo; per-sample allocation not given. Sampling happened 63 days after the first vaccine or placebo injection. Profiled with immunoSEQ multiplex PCR; TCRdb holds only in-frame clones, not every one. Here the sample spans a few hundred thousand clones, about 90% being singletons. Here the sequenced sample was peripheral blood, taken in a trial of Ad26.COV2.S vaccine versus placebo. This chain connects TRBV15 to TRBJ2-5; either TRBD1 or TRBD2 may supply D (5 bases each). The clonotype was recovered from a person aged 18-65 years who received the Ad26.COV2.S COVID-19 vaccine or a placebo. The CDR3 is CATSRGVDPQETQYF. The CDR3 bases are TGTGCCACCAGCAGGGGGGTCGACCCGCAAGAGACCCAGTACTTC.